Shown below are 11 T cell receptor beta chains from a single sample sequenced in a study of T cell responses to AZD1222 COVID-19 vaccine. The table came from immunoSEQ multiplex PCR; TCRdb's copy has only in-frame clones and leaves some out. Of 50,000 or so clones detected, approximately 88% appear once; the ten largest clones hold roughly 15%. Sequencing was performed on peripheral blood, taken on day 0 of AZD1222 vaccination. The receptors stem from an adult in good health.

J is TRBJ2-1 and V is TRBV24-1; 7 nucleotides align to TRBD1. This CDR3 is 12 amino acids long. The junction had 8 bases not matched to a gene; V was cut back by 4 bases and J by 15 bases. Germline lookup yields CDR1 KGHDR and CDR2 SFDVKD. CDR3 sequence: CATSEPGQMLFF. In DNA, the CDR3 is TGTGCCACCAGTGAACCGGGACAGATGTTGTTCTTC.

This sequence joins TRBV10-3 and TRBJ2-1, with a weak D call TRBD2 (6 bases). Deletions cut 3 bases from V and 8 bases from J, with 17 bases between. Germline assignment: CDR1 ENHRY and CDR2 SYGVKD. The CDR3 runs to 15 residues. The CDR3 nucleotides are TGTGCCATCAGTGATAGGGACTCCATTTCGTATGAGCAGTTCTTC. This translates into CAISDRDSISYEQFF.

This chain connects TRBV6-5 to TRBJ1-2; perhaps TRBD1 as D (6 bases). CDR1 and CDR2 from the germline V gene are MNHEY and SVGAGI. Trimming cost V 8 bases and J 2 bases, with 15 bases left between them. This CDR3 is built from 14 residues. The CDR3 region is CASGSGVRNYGYTF. The CDR3 DNA reads TGTGCCAGCGGCTCAGGGGTTAGGAACTATGGCTACACCTTC.

The rearrangement uses TRBV30 and TRBJ2-2; D might be TRBD1 or TRBD2, each matching 5 bases. The ends were cut back, 8 bases at V and 6 bases at J, with 19 bases in the middle. The CDR3 is 14 residues long. CDR1 and CDR2 (germline): GTSNPN, SVGIG (reference sequence). The CDR3 DNA reads TGTGCCCTAAGGTGGGGGAGAGGGGCCGGGGAGCTGTTTTTT. Its translation: CALRWGRGAGELFF. Drawing the rest from reference TRBV30 and TRBJ2-2, the complete variable domain is SQTIHQWPATLVQPVGSPLSLECTVEGTSNPNLYWYRQAAGRGLQLLFYSVGIGQISSEVPQNLSASRPQDRQFILSSKKLLLSDSGFYLCALRWGRGAGELFFGEGSRLTVL.

The rearrangement links TRBV5-1 to TRBJ1-6, with 9 bases identical to TRBD1. The CDR3 spans 16 residues. CDR1 and CDR2 from the germline V gene are SGHRS and YFSETQ. Trimming at V came to 5 bases and at J to 2 bases, leaving 5 bases not matched to a gene. This CDR3 is CASREQGATYNSPLHF. CDR3 nucleotides: TGCGCCAGCAGGGAACAGGGGGCCACCTATAATTCACCCCTCCACTTT.

V usage is TRBV19 and J usage is TRBJ1-3, with D hard to call. Germline V gives CDR1 LNHDA, CDR2 SQIVND (reference sequence). This CDR3 contains 13 residues. The V and J ends lost 1 base and 1 base respectively, with 2 bases between them. The CDR3 DNA reads as TGTGCCAGTAGTATAGGATCTGGAAACACCATATATTTT. Its translation is CASSIGSGNTIYF.

This chain joins TRBV29-1 and TRBJ2-1, with 7 bases fitting TRBD2. V was pared by 8 bases and J by 6 bases, with 10 bases of the junction left unmatched. In germline, CDR1 is SQVTM, CDR2 ANQGSEA. The CDR3 spans 13 residues. CDR3: CSRKDSGTNEQFF. The CDR3 coding sequence is TGCAGCCGGAAAGACAGCGGGACCAATGAGCAGTTCTTC.

The chain couples TRBV6-5 to TRBJ2-3, with TRBD2 matching 7 bases. Germline assignment: CDR1 MNHEY and CDR2 SVGAGI. The V gene end was trimmed by 6 bases and the J gene end by 0 bases; junction bases not matched to a gene: 6. The CDR3 spans 15 residues. This CDR3 reads CASSSGGSSTDTQYF. The CDR3 nucleotides read TGTGCCAGCAGCTCGGGGGGTTCAAGCACAGATACGCAGTATTTT.

The chain employs TRBV5-1 and TRBJ1-1, with unresolved D. Germline CDR1 reads SGHRS; CDR2 reads YFSETQ. This CDR3 spans 14 amino acids. V lost 3 bases, J lost 3 bases, and 12 bases lay in between. The CDR3 protein is CASSYSGQDTEAFF. In nucleotides, the CDR3 is TGCGCCAGCAGCTACTCCGGGCAAGACACTGAAGCTTTCTTT. Combining the CDR3 with reference TRBV5-1 and TRBJ1-1 gives the whole variable domain KAGVTQTPRYLIKTRGQQVTLSCSPISGHRSVSWYQQTPGQGLQFLFEYFSETQRNKGNFPGRFSGRQFSNSRSEMNVSTLELGDSALYLCASSYSGQDTEAFFGQGTRLTVV.

This sequence joins TRBV12-2 and TRBJ2-5; the table's D call of TRBD2 was not tested on the DNA. TRBV12-2 is marked as a pseudogene. There are 17 residues in the CDR3. CDR3: CASRLAASGVYQETQYF. CDR3 sequence (DNA): TGTGCAAGTCGCTTAGCCGCTAGCGGGGTGTACCAAGAGACCCAGTACTTC.

This clone was seen a single time. The genes are TRBV30 and TRBJ1-6; 9 nucleotides line up with TRBD1. Trimming removed 7 bases from V and 7 bases from J; junction bases left unmatched: 8. The germline CDR1 and CDR2 sequences are GTSNPN and SVGIG (reference sequence). CDR3 size: 14 residues. CDR3 in amino acids: CASTTGGINSPLHF. The CDR3 DNA is TGTGCCTCGACGACAGGGGGGATAAATTCACCCCTCCACTTT.